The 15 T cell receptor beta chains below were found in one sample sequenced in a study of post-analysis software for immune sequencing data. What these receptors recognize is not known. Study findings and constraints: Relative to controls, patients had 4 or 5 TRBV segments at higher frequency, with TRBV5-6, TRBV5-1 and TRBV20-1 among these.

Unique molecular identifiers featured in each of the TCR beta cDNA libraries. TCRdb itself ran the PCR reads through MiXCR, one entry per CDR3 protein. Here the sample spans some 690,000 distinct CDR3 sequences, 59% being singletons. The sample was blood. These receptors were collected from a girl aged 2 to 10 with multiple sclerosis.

As DNA, the CDR3 is TGTGCCAGCAGCTTGGGCACAGAAAATTACGCTGAAGCTTTCTTT. Translation: CASSLGTENYAEAFF. The chain links TRBV5-5 to TRBJ1-1; D is uncertain. V dropped 0 bases and J dropped 6 bases, with 15 bases sitting between them. Germline V gene lookup returns CDR1 SGHKS and CDR2 YYEKEE (reference sequence). This CDR3 is built from 15 residues.

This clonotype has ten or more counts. As DNA, the CDR3 is TGTGCCAGCAGTCTTGGACGGGCGGCGTACCAAGAGACCCAGTACTTC. It yields the protein CASSLGRAAYQETQYF. The rearrangement links TRBV6-2 or TRBV6-3 to TRBJ2-5; the D is unclear. The CDR3 length is 16 residues. With 5 bases removed from V and 0 bases from J, the gap between germline ends came to 16 bases. In germline, CDR1 is MNHEY, CDR2 SVGEGT.

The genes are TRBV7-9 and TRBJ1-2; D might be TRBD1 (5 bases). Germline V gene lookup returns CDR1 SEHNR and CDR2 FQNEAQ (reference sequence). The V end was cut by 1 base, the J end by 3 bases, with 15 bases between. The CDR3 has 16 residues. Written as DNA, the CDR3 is TGTGCCAGCAGCTTAGAAGACGGCGGCAGGGACTATGGCTACACCTTC. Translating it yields CASSLEDGGRDYGYTF.

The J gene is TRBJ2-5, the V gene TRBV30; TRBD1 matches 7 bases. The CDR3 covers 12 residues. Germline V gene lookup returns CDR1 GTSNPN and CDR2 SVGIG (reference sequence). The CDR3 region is CALNRGGETQYF. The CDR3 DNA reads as TGTGCGCTCAACAGGGGCGGGGAGACCCAGTACTTC.

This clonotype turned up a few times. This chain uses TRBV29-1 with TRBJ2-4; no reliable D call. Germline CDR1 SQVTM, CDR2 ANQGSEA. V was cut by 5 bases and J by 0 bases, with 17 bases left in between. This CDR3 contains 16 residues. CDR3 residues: CSVTFYSSLAKNIQYF. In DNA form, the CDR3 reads TGCAGCGTTACCTTTTACTCCTCACTAGCCAAAAACATTCAGTACTTC. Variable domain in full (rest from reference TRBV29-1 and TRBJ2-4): SAVISQKPSRDICQRGTSLTIQCQVDSQVTMMFWYRQQPGQSLTLIATANQGSEATYESGFVIDKFPISRPNLTFSTLTVSNMSPEDSSIYLCSVTFYSSLAKNIQYFGAGTRLSVL.

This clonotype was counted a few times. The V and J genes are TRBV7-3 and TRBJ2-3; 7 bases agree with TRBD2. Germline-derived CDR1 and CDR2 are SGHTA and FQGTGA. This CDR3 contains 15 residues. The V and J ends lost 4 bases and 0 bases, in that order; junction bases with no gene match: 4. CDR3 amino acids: CASSSMGGSTDTQYF. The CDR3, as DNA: TGTGCCAGCAGCTCCATGGGAGGGAGCACAGATACGCAGTATTTT.

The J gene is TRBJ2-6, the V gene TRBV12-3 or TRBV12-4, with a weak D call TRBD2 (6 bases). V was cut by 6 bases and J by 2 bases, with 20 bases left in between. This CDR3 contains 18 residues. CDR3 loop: CASRSIRGRITGANVLTF. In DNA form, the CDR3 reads TGTGCCAGCAGATCCATCCGGGGGAGGATAACTGGGGCCAACGTCCTGACTTTC.

The CDR3 region is CASSLLWRPDEQFF. CDR3 coding DNA: TGCGCCAGCAGCTTGCTCTGGCGTCCGGATGAGCAGTTCTTC. This chain links TRBV5-1 with TRBJ2-1; D ambiguous. Trimming took 1 base from V and 8 from J, leaving 13 bases between them. CDR1 and CDR2 from the germline V gene are SGHRS and YFSETQ. The CDR3 sequence is 14 residues long.

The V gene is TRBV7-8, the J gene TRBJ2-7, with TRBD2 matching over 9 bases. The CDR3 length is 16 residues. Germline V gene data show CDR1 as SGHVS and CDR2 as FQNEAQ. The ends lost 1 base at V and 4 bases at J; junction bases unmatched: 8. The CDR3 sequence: CASSLGQLAGSYEQYF. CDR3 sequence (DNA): TGTGCCAGCAGCTTAGGCCAGCTAGCGGGATCGTACGAGCAGTACTTC.

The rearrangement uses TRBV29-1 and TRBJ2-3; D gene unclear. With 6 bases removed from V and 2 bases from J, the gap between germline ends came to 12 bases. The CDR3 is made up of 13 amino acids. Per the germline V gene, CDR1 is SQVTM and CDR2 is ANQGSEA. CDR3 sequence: CSVTPGVTDTQYF. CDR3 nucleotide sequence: TGCAGCGTGACCCCTGGGGTCACAGATACGCAGTATTTT.

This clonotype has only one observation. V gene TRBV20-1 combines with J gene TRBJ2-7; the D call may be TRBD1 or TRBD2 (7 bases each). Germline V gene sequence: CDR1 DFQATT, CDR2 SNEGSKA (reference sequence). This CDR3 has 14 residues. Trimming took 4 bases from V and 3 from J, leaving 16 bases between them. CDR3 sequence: CSATSGTELYEQYF. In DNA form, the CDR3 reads TGCAGTGCTACCAGCGGGACAGAACTCTACGAGCAGTACTTC.

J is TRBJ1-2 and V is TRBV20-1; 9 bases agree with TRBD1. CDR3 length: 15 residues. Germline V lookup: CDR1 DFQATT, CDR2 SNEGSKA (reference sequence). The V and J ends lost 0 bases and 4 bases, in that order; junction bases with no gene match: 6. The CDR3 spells CSARDPTGGAYGYTF. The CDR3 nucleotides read TGCAGTGCTAGAGACCCCACAGGGGGCGCCTATGGCTACACCTTC.

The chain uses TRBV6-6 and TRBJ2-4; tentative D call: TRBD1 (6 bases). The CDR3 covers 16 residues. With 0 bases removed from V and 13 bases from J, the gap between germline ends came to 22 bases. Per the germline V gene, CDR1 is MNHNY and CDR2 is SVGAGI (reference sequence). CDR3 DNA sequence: TGTGCCAGCAGTTACTCCGGACAGCCTATCCTAGACCAGCAGTACTTC. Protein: CASSYSGQPILDQQYF.

CDR3 bases: TGCGCCAGCAGCTTAGGGCTGGAGAGCAATCAGCCCCAGCATTTT. Translating gives CASSLGLESNQPQHF. The rearrangement links TRBV5-1 to TRBJ1-5, with D unresolved. V was pared by 2 bases and J by 1 base, with 10 bases between. This CDR3 has 15 amino acids. CDR1 and CDR2 from the germline V gene are SGHRS and YFSETQ.

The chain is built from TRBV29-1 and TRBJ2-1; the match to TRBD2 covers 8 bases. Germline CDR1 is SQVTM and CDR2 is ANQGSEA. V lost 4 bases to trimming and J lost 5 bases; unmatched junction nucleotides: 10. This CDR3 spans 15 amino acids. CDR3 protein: CSVVQRLAGNNEQFF. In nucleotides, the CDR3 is TGCAGCGTTGTTCAGAGGCTAGCGGGCAACAATGAGCAGTTCTTC.